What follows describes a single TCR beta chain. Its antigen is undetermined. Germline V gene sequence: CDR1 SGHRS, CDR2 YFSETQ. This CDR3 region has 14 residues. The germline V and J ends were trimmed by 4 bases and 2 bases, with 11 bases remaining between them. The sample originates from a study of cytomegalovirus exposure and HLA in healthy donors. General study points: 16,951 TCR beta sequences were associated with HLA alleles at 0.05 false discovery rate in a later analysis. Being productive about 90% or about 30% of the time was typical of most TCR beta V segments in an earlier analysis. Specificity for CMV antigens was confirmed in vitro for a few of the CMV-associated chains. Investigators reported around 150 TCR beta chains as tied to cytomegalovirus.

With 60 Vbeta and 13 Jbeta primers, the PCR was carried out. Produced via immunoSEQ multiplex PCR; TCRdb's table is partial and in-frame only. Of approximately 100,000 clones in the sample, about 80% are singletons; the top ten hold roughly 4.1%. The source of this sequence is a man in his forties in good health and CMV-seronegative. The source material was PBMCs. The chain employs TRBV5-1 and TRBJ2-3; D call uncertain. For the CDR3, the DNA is TGCGCCAGCAGCGACGGAGCTATCACAGATACGCAGTATTTT. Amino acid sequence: CASSDGAITDTQYF.